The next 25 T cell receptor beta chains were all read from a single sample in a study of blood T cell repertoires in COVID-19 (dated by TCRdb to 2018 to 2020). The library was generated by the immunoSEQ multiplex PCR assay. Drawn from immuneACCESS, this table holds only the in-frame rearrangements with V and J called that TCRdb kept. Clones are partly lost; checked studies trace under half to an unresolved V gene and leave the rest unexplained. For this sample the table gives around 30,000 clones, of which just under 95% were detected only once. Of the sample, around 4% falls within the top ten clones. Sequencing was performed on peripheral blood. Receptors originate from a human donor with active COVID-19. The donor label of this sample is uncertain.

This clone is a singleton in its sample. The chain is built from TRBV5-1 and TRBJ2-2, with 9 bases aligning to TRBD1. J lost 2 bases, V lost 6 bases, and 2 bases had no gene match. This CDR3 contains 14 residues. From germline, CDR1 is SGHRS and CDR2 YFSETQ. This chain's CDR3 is CASTGQGNTGELFF. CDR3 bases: TGCGCCAGCACGGGACAGGGAAACACCGGGGAGCTGTTTTTT.

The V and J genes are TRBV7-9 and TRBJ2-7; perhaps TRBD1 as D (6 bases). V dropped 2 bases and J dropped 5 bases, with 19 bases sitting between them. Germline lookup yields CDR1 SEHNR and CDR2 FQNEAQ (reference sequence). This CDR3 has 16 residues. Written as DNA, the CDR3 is TGTGCCAGCAGCTTATCTTCGACAGGCCAACGACACGAGCAGTACTTC. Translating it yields CASSLSSTGQRHEQYF.

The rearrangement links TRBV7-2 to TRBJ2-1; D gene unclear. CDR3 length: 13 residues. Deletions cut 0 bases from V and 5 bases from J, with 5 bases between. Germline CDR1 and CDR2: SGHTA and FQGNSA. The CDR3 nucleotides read TGTGCCAGCAGCTTAGCTTACAACAATGAGCAGTTCTTC. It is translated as CASSLAYNNEQFF.

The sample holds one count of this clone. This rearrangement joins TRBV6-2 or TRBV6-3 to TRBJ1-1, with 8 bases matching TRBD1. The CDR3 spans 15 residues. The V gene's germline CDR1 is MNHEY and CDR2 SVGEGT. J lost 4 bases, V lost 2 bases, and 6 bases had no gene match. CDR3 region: CASSYPSTGVTEAFF. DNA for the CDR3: TGTGCCAGCAGTTACCCTTCGACAGGGGTCACTGAAGCTTTCTTT.

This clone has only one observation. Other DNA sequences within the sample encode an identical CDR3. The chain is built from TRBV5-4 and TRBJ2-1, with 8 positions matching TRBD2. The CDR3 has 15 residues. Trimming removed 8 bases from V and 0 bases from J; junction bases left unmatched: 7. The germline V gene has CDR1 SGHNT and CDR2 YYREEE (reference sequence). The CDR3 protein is CASSVSGSSYNEQFF. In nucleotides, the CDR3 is TGTGCCAGTAGCGTGAGCGGGAGCTCCTACAATGAGCAGTTCTTC.

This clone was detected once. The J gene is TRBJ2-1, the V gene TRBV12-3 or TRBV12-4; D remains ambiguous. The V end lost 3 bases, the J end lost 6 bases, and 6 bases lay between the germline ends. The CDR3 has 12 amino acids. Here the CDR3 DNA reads TGTGCCAGCAGTTTGTCCAGCAATGAGCAGTTCTTC. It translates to CASSLSSNEQFF.

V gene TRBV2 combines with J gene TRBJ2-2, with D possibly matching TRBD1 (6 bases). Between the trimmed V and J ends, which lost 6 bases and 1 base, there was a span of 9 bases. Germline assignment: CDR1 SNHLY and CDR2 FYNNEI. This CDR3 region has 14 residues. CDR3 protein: CASRLDRNTGELFF. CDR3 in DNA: TGTGCCAGCAGGTTGGACAGGAACACCGGGGAGCTGTTTTTT.

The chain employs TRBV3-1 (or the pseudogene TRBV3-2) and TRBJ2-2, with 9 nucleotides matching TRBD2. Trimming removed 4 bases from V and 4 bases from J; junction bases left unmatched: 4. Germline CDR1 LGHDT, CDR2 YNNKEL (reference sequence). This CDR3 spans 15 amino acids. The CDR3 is CASSRGTSSTGELFF. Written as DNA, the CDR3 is TGTGCCAGCAGCCGTGGGACTAGCAGCACCGGGGAGCTGTTTTTT.

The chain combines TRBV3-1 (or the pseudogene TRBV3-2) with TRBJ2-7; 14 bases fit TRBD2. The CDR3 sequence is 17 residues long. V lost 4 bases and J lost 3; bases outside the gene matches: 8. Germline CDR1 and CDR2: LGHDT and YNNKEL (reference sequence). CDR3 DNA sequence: TGTGCCAGCAGCCCGGGACTAGCGGGAGAGGTGGTCTACGAGCAGTACTTC. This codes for CASSPGLAGEVVYEQYF.

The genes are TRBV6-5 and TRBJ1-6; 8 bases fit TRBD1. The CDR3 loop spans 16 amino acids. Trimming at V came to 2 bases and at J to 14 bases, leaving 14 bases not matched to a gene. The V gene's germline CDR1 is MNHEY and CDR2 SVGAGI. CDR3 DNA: TGTGCCAGCAGTTACAACCGGGACAGGTCAAATGCGGCCCTCCACTTT. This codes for CASSYNRDRSNAALHF.

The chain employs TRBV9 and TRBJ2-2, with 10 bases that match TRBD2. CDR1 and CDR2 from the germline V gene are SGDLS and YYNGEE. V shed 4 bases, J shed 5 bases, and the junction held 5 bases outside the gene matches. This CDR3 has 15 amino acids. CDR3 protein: CASSILAGVTGELFF. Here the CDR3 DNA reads TGTGCCAGCAGCATCCTAGCGGGGGTTACCGGGGAGCTGTTTTTT.

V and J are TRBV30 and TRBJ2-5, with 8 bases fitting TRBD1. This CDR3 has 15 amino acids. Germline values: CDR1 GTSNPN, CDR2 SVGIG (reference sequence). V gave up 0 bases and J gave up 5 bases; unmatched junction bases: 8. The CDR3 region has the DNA TGTGCCTGGAGTGTACCTACGCAGGGGGCTGAGACCCAGTACTTC. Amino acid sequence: CAWSVPTQGAETQYF. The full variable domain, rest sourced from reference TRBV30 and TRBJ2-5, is SQTIHQWPATLVQPVGSPLSLECTVEGTSNPNLYWYRQAAGRGLQLLFYSVGIGQISSEVPQNLSASRPQDRQFILSSKKLLLSDSGFYLCAWSVPTQGAETQYFGPGTRLLVL.

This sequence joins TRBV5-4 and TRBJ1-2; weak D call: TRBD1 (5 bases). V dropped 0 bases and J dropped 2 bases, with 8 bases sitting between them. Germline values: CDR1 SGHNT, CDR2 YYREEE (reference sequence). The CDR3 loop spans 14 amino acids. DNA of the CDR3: TGTGCCAGCAGCTTGGCCGGGGGAAACTATGGCTACACCTTC. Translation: CASSLAGGNYGYTF.

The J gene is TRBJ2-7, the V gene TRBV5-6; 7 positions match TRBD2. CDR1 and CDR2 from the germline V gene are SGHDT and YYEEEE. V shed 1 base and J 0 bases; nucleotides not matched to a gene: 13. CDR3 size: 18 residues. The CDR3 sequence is CASSLKYGGRASSYEQYF. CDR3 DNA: TGTGCCAGCAGCTTGAAGTACGGGGGGAGAGCATCCTCCTACGAGCAGTACTTC.

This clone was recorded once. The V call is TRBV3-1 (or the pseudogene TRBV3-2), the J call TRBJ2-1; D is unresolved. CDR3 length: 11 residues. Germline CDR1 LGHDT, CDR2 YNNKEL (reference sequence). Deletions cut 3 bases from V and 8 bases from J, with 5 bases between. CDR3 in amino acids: CASSHFYEQFF. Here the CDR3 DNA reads TGTGCCAGCAGCCATTTCTATGAGCAGTTCTTC.

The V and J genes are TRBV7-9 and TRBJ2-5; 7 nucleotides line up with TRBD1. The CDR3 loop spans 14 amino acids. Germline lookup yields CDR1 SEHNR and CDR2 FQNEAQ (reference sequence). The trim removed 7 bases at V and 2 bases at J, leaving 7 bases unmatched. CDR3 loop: CASTKPGQQETQYF. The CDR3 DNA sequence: TGTGCCAGCACCAAACCGGGACAGCAAGAGACCCAGTACTTC.

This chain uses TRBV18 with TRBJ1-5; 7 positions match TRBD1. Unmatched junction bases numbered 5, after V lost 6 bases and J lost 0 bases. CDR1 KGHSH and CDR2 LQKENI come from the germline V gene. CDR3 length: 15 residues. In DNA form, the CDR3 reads TGTGCCAGCTCTGCGGGACAGTCTAGCAATCAGCCCCAGCATTTT. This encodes CASSAGQSSNQPQHF.

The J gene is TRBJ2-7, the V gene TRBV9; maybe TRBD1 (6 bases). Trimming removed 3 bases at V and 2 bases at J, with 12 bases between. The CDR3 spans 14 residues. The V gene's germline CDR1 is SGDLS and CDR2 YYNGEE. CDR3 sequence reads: CASSAGQRAYEQYF. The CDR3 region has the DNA TGTGCCAGCAGCGCCGGACAGAGAGCCTACGAGCAGTACTTC.

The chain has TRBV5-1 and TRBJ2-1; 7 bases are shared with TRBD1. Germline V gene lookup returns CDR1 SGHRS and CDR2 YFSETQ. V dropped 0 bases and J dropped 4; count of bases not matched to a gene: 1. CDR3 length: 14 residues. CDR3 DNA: TGCGCCAGCAGCTTGGGGACAGGTTACAATGAGCAGTTCTTC. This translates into CASSLGTGYNEQFF.

The CDR3 coding sequence is TGTGCCAGTAGGCGGGGTACCACAGATACGCAGTATTTT. It specifies CASRRGTTDTQYF. The rearrangement links TRBV19 to TRBJ2-3, with D perhaps TRBD2 (6 bases). The CDR3 is 13 amino acids. CDR1 is LNHDA, CDR2 SQIVND, per germline (reference sequence). The V end lost 6 bases, the J end lost 2 bases, and 9 bases lay between the germline ends.

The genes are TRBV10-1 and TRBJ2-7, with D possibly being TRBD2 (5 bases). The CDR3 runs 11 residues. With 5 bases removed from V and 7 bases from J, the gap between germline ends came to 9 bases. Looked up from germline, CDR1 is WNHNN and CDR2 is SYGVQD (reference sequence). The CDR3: CASSRGLEQYF. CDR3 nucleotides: TGCGCCAGCAGTAGAGGACTGGAGCAGTACTTC.

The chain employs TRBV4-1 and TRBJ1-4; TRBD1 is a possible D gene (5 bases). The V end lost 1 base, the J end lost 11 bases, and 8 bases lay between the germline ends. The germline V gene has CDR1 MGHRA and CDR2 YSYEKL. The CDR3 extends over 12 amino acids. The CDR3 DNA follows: TGCGCCAGCAGCCAAGGGACATCGAAACTGTTTTTT. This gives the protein CASSQGTSKLFF.

In DNA, the CDR3 is TGCAGCGTTGCAGGGGGAAGCACAGATACGCAGTATTTT. Translating gives CSVAGGSTDTQYF. V is TRBV29-1 and J is TRBJ2-3, with 7 bases identical to TRBD1. The CDR3 runs to 13 residues. CDR1 and CDR2 from the germline V gene are SQVTM and ANQGSEA. The J segment lost 0 bases and the V segment lost 4 bases, leaving 1 base of the junction unmatched.

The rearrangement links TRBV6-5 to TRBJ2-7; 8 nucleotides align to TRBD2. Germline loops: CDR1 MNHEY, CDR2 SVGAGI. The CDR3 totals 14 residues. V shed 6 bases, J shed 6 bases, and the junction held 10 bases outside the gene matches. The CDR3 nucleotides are TGTGCCAGCAGGCCGGGGGGGGGAGGGGCCGAGCAGTACTTC. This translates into CASRPGGGGAEQYF.

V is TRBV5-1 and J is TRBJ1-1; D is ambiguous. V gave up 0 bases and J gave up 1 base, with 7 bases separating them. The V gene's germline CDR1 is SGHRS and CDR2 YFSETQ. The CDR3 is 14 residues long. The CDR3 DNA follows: TGCGCCAGCAGCTTGGCCTTGCGGAACACTGAAGCTTTCTTT. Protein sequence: CASSLALRNTEAFF.